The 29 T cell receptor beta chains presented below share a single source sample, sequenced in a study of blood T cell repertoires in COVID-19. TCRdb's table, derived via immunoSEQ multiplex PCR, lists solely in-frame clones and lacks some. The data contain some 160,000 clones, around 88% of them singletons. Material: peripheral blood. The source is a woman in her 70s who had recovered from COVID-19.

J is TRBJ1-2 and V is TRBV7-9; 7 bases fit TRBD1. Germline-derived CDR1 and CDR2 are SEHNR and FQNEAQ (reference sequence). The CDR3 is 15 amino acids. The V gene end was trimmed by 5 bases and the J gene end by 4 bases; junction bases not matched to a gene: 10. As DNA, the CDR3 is TGTGCCAGCAGCCTGGGGACAGCCCTGAGCTATGGCTACACCTTC. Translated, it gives CASSLGTALSYGYTF.

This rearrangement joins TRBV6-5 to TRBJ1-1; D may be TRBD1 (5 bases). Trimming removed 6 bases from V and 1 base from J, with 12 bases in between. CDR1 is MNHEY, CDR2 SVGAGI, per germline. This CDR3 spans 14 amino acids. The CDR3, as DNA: TGTGCCAGCAGCCAGTGGGGGGAGAACACTGAAGCTTTCTTT. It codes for CASSQWGENTEAFF.

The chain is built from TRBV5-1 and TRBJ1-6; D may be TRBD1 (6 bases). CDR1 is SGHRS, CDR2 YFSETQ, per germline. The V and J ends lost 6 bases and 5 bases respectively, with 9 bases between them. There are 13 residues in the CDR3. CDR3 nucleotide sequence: TGCGCCAGCACAGGGGACGATAATTCACCCCTCCACTTT. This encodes CASTGDDNSPLHF.

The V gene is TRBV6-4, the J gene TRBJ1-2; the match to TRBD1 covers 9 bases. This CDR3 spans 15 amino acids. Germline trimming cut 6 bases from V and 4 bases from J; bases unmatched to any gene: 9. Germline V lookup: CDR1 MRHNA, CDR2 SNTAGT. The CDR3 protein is CASSETGGPFYGYTF. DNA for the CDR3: TGTGCCAGCAGCGAGACAGGGGGGCCCTTCTATGGCTACACCTTC.

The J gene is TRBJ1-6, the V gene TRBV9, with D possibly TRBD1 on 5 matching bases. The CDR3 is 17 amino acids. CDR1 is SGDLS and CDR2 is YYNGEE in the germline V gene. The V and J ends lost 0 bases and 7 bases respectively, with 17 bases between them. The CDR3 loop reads CASSVGWGGATNSPLHF. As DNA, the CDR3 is TGTGCCAGCAGCGTAGGGTGGGGCGGAGCAACCAATTCACCCCTCCACTTT.

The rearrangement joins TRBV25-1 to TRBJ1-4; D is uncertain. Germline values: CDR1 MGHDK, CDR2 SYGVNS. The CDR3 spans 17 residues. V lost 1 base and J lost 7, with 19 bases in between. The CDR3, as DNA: TGTGCCAGCAGTGAATTCCACCGATGGGGAGGGATTGAAAAACTGTTTTTT. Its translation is CASSEFHRWGGIEKLFF.

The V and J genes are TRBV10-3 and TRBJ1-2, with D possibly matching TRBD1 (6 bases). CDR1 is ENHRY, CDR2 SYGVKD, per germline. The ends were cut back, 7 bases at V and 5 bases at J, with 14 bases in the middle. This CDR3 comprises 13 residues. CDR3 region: CAITSAGAYGYTF. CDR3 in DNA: TGTGCCATCACCTCTGCAGGGGCATATGGCTACACCTTC.

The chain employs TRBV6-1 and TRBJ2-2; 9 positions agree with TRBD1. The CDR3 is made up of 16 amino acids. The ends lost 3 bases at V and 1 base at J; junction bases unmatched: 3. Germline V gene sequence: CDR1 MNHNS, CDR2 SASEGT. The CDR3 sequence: CASSEPGQGNTGELFF. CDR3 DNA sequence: TGTGCCAGCAGTGAGCCGGGACAGGGGAACACCGGGGAGCTGTTTTTT.

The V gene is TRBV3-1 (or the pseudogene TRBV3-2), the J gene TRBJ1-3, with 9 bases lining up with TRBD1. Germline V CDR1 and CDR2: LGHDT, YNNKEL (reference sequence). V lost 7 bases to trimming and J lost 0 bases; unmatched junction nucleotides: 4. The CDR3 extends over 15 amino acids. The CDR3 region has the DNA TGTGCCAGCACTGGGGACAGGGCCTCTGGAAACACCATATATTTT. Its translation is CASTGDRASGNTIYF.

Here the CDR3 reads CASSLGSSYQPQHF. DNA for the CDR3: TGTGCCAGCAGTTTAGGTAGTTCCTATCAGCCCCAGCATTTT. The rearrangement uses TRBV27 and TRBJ1-5; no firm D call. CDR1 MNHEY and CDR2 SMNVEV come from the germline V gene (reference sequence). This CDR3 has 14 amino acids. V gave up 2 bases and J gave up 5 bases, with 10 bases separating them.

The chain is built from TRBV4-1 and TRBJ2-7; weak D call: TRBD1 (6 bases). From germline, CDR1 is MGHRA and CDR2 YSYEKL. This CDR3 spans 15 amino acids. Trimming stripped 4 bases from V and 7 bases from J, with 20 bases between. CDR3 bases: TGCGCCAGCAGCCCACTGGAACCTACAGGGTATGAGCAGTACTTC. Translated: CASSPLEPTGYEQYF.

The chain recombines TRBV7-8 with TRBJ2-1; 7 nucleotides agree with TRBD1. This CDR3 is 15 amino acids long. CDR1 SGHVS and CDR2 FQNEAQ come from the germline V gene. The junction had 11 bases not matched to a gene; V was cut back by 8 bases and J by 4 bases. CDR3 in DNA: TGTGCCAGCGGACCCAGGGGGTTCGGTTACAATGAGCAGTTCTTC. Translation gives CASGPRGFGYNEQFF. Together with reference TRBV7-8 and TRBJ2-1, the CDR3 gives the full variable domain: GAGVSQSPRYKVAKRGQDVALRCDPISGHVSLFWYQQALGQGPEFLTYFQNEAQLDKSGLPSDRFFAERPEGSVSTLKIQRTQQEDSAVYLCASGPRGFGYNEQFFGPGTRLTVL.

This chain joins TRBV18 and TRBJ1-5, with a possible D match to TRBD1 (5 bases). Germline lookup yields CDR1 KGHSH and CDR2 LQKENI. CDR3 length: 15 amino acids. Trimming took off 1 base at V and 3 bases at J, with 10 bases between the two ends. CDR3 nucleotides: TGTGCCAGCTCACCACGGGGCGGCAACAATCAGCCCCAGCATTTT. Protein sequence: CASSPRGGNNQPQHF.

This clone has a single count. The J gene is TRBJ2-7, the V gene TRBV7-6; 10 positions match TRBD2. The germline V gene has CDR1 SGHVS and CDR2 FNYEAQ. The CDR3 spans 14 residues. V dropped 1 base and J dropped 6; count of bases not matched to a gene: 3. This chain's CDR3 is CASSLGASGSEQYF. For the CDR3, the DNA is TGTGCCAGCAGCTTAGGGGCTAGCGGGAGCGAGCAGTACTTC. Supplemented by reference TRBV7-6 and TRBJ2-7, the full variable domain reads GAGVSQSPRYKVTKRGQDVALRCDPISGHVSLYWYRQALGQGPEFLTYFNYEAQQDKSGLPNDRFSAERPEGSISTLTIQRTEQRDSAMYRCASSLGASGSEQYFGPGTRLTVT.

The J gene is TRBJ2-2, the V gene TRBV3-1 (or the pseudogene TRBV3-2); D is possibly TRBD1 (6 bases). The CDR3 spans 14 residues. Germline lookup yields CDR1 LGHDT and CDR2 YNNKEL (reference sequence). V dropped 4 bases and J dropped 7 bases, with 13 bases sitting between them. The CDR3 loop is CASSPGGGRGELFF. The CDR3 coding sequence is TGTGCCAGCAGCCCTGGTGGGGGCCGCGGGGAGCTGTTTTTT.

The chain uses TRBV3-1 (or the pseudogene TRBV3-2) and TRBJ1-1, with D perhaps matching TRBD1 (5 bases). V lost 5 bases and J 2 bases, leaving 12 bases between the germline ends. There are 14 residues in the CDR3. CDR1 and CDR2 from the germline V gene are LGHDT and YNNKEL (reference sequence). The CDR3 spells CASSDGGINTEAFF. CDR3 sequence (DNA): TGTGCCAGCAGCGACGGGGGAATTAACACTGAAGCTTTCTTT.

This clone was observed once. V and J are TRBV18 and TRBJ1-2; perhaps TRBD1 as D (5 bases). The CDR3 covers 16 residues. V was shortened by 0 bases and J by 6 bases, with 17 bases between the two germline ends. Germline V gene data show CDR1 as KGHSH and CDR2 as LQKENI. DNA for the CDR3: TGTGCCAGCTCACCACCGTCCAGGGCCCTAACAGATGGCTACACCTTC. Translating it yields CASSPPSRALTDGYTF. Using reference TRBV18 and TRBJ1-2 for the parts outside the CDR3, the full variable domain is NAGVMQNPRHLVRRRGQEARLRCSPMKGHSHVYWYRQLPEEGLKFMVYLQKENIIDESGMPKERFSAEFPKEGPSILRIQQVVRGDSAAYFCASSPPSRALTDGYTFGSGTRLTVV.

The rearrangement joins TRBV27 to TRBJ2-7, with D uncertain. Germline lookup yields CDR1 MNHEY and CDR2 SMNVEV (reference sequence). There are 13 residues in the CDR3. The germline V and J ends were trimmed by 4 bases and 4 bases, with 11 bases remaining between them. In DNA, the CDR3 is TGTGCCAGCAGTTCCACCTATTCATACGAGCAGTACTTC. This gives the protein CASSSTYSYEQYF.

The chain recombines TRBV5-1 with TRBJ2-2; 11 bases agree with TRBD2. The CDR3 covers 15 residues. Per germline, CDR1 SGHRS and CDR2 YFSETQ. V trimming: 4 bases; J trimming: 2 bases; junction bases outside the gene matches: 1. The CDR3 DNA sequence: TGCGCCAGCAGCACTAGCGGGAGTAACACCGGGGAGCTGTTTTTT. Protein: CASSTSGSNTGELFF.

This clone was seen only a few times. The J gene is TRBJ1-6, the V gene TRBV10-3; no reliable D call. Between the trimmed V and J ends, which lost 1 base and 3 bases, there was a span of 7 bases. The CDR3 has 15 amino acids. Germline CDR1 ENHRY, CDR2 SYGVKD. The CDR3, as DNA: TGTGCCATCAGTGAGTTCCAGGTCTATAATTCACCCCTCCACTTT. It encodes CAISEFQVYNSPLHF.

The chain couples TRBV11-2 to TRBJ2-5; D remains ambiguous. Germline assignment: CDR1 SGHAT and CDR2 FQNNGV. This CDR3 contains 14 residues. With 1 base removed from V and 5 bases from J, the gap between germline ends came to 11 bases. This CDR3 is CASSLGSTGETQYF. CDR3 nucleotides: TGTGCCAGCAGCTTAGGTTCCACCGGGGAGACCCAGTACTTC.

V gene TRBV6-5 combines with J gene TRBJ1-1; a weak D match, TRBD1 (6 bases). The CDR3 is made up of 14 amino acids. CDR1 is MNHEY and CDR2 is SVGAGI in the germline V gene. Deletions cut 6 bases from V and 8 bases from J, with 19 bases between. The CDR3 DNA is TGTGCCAGCAGACCCGACAGGATTCTAGCCGAAGCTTTCTTT. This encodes CASRPDRILAEAFF.

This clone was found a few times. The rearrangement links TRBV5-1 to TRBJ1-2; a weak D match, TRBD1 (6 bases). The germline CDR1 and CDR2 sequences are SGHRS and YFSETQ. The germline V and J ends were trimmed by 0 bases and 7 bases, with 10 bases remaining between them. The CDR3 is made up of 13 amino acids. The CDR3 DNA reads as TGCGCCAGCAGCTTGGGGGGGCGGAGTGGCTACACCTTC. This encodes CASSLGGRSGYTF.

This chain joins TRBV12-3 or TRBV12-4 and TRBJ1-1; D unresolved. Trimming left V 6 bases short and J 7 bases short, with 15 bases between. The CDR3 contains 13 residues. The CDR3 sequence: CASSRRGRREAFF. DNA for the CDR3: TGTGCCAGCAGCCGACGGGGTCGACGTGAAGCTTTCTTT.

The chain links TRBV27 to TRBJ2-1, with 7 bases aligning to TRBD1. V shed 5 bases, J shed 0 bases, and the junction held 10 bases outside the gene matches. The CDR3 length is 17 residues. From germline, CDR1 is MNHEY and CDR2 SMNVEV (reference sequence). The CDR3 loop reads CASSPISGGPSYNEQFF. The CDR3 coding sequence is TGTGCCAGCAGTCCAATTTCAGGGGGTCCCTCCTACAATGAGCAGTTCTTC.

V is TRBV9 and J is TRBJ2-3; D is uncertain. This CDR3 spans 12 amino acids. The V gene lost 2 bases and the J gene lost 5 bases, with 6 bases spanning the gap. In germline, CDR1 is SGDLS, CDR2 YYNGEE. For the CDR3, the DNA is TGTGCCAGCAGCGTCCGCGAAGATACGCAGTATTTT. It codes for CASSVREDTQYF. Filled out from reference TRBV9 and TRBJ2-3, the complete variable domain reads DSGVTQTPKHLITATGQRVTLRCSPRSGDLSVYWYQQSLDQGLQFLIQYYNGEERAKGNILERFSAQQFPDLHSELNLSSLELGDSALYFCASSVREDTQYFGPGTRLTVL.

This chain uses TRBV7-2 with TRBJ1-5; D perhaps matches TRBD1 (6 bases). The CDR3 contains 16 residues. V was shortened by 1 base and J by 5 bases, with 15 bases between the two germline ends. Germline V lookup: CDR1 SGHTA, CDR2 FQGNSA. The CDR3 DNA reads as TGTGCCAGCAGCTTAGGCGGGGGCGGTCGGGATCAGCCCCAGCATTTT. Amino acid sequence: CASSLGGGGRDQPQHF. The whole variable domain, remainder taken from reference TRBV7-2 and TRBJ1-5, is GAGVSQSPSNKVTEKGKDVELRCDPISGHTALYWYRQSLGQGLEFLIYFQGNSAPDKSGLPSDRFSAERTGGSVSTLTIQRTQQEDSAVYLCASSLGGGGRDQPQHFGDGTRLSIL.

CDR3 nucleotides: TGTGCCAGCAGCTCCAGCGGGCACGGGGAGCTGTTTTTT. It codes for CASSSSGHGELFF. V usage is TRBV7-2 and J usage is TRBJ2-2; possible D gene TRBD2, 6 bases. The CDR3 extends over 13 amino acids. Germline assignment: CDR1 SGHTA and CDR2 FQGNSA. V was clipped by 4 bases and J by 7 bases, with 10 bases between them.

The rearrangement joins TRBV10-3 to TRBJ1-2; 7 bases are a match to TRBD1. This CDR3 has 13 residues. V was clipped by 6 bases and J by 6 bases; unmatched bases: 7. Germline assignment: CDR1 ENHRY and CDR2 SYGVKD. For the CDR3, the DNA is TGTGCCATCAGGACAGGGTATAGCAATGGCTACACCTTC. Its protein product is CAIRTGYSNGYTF.